Detailed here is one T cell receptor (beta chain). The data derive from a study of blood T cell repertoires in COVID-19. Study overall: Sites across the United States, Italy and Spain contributed samples from acute and convalescent COVID-19. T cells, B-cell-depleted T cells, or PBMCs provided the cDNA or gDNA that served as material.

Germline V lookup: CDR1 MNHEY, CDR2 SVGEGT. V was clipped by 2 bases and J by 5 bases; unmatched bases: 6. This CDR3 comprises 15 residues. Methods used by the authors: The authors estimated nucleated cell counts from reference gene primer amplification. Only in-frame clones appear in the TCRdb table, and some are missing; sequencing was by immunoSEQ multiplex PCR. D and trimming were read from the DNA, whereas the V and J calls and clone size are those reported in that table. The data show 450,000 or so clones, with 85% to 90% seen just once and less than 0.95% held by the top ten. The sample consisted of peripheral blood. The rearrangement links TRBV6-2 or TRBV6-3 to TRBJ2-1; 7 bases align to TRBD2. The receptor comes from a man aged 18 to 30 with COVID-19, enrolled during active disease. This chain's CDR3 is CASSYLRDYDNEQFF. The DNA for the CDR3 is TGTGCCAGCAGTTACCTTAGGGACTACGACAATGAGCAGTTCTTC.